These T cell receptor beta chains were read from a single sample in a study of cytomegalovirus exposure and HLA in healthy donors. Profiling relied on immunoSEQ multiplex PCR, and the TCRdb table lists in-frame clones only, not all of them. The sample includes about 150,000 clones, approximately 70% seen only once; the top ten take 2.1%. Sequenced input: PBMCs. These receptors all stem from a woman aged 60-75 years in good health and CMV-seropositive. Both conserved end residues are part of each CDR3. Each record gives: CDR3 protein, CDR3 DNA, J gene, D gene, clone size, V gene. D genes are given only for firm matches. Size values are once, few and many counts, or a class for expanded clones, and some rows have none.

CASSIGHMGGYTF,TGTGCCAGCAGCATAGGACATATGGGTGGCTACACCTTC,TRBJ1-2,-,-,TRBV28
CASSLDRVNTIYF,TGTGCCAGCAGCTTAGACAGGGTGAACACCATATATTTT,TRBJ1-3,-,-,TRBV11-2
CASKIGLPGYNEQFF,TGTGCCAGTAAGATCGGTTTGCCGGGGTACAATGAGCAGTTCTTC,TRBJ2-1,-,once,TRBV19
CASSVTGAIQETQYF,TGTGCCAGCAGTGTGACAGGGGCCATCCAAGAGACCCAGTACTTC,TRBJ2-5,TRBD1,-,TRBV28
CAWSGGQGGNQPQHF,TGTGCCTGGAGTGGGGGACAGGGGGGCAATCAGCCCCAGCATTTT,TRBJ1-5,TRBD1,-,TRBV30
CASRPGLSNTEAFF,TGTGCCAGCAGGCCGGGACTCTCGAACACTGAAGCTTTCTTT,TRBJ1-1,-,-,TRBV28
CASSQAQGGNQPQHF,TGTGCCAGTAGTCAGGCACAGGGGGGCAATCAGCCCCAGCATTTT,TRBJ1-5,TRBD1,-,TRBV19
CASTPDVSGRAYNEQFF,TGTGCCAGCACCCCCGATGTAAGCGGGAGGGCCTACAATGAGCAGTTCTTC,TRBJ2-1,TRBD2,-,TRBV27
CASSDLRTPNTEAFF,TGTGCCAGCAGCGACCTCCGGACACCGAACACTGAAGCTTTCTTT,TRBJ1-1,-,-,TRBV9
CASSVGQGAFYEQYF,TGTGCCAGTAGTGTCGGACAGGGGGCTTTCTACGAGCAGTACTTC,TRBJ2-7,TRBD1,-,TRBV19